This T cell receptor beta chain was recorded in a study of PD-1 blockade in classical Hodgkin lymphoma. Study conclusions and caveats: In CD4+ cells, TCR diversity went up significantly by C4D1, but in CD8+ cells it did not. Nivolumab initiated under 1 year post-ASCT led to patient exclusion. Although disease activity or prior therapy may be involved, causes of the repertoire differences remain undefined.

As for this clone: Antigen unknown.

Some clones are missing from TCRdb's copy, which holds only in-frame ones; the method was immunoSEQ multiplex PCR. In the table there are tens of thousands of clones, 71% of which are singletons. Patients all relapsed after autologous stem cell transplantation, and there was variation in brentuximab vedotin exposure. Responses achieved at best were complete response, partial response or progressive disease. The sequence derives from a human donor with classical Hodgkin lymphoma. The sample in question was peripheral blood mononuclear cells (PBMCs), obtained before the second cycle of nivolumab.

CDR3 protein: CASSERGQGVNQPQHF. CDR3 nucleotides: TGTGCCAGCAGTGAAAGGGGACAGGGCGTCAATCAGCCCCAGCATTTT. The V gene is TRBV7-8, the J gene TRBJ1-5; 9 bases are a match to TRBD1. Trimming took 6 bases from V and 3 from J; bases not matched to a gene: 9. Per germline, CDR1 SGHVS and CDR2 FQNEAQ. CDR3 length equals 16 residues. The full variable domain, with the rest looked up from reference TRBV7-8 and TRBJ1-5, is GAGVSQSPRYKVAKRGQDVALRCDPISGHVSLFWYQQALGQGPEFLTYFQNEAQLDKSGLPSDRFFAERPEGSVSTLKIQRTQQEDSAVYLCASSERGQGVNQPQHFGDGTRLSIL.